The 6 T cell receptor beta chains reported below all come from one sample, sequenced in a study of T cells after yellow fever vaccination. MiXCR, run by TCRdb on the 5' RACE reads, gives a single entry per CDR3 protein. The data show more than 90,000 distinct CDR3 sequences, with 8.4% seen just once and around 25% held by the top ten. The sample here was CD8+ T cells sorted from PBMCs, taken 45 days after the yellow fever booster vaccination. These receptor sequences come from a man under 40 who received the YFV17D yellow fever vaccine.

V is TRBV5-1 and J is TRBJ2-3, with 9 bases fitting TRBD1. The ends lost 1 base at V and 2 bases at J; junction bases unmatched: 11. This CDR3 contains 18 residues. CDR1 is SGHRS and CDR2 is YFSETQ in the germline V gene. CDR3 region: CASSLLPPGQGITDTQYF. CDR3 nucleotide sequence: TGCGCCAGCAGCTTGCTTCCCCCGGGACAGGGAATCACAGATACGCAGTATTTT.

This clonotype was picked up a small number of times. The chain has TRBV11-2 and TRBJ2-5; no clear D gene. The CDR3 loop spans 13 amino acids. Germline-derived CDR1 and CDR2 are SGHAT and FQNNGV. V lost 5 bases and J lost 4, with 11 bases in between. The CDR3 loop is CASSPRPGETQYF. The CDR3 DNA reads TGTGCCAGCAGCCCCAGGCCAGGAGAGACCCAGTACTTC. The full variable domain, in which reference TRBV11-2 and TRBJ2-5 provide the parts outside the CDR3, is EAGVAQSPRYKIIEKRQSVAFWCNPISGHATLYWYQQILGQGPKLLIQFQNNGVVDDSQLPKDRFSAERLKGVDSTLKIQPAKLEDSAVYLCASSPRPGETQYFGPGTRLLVL.

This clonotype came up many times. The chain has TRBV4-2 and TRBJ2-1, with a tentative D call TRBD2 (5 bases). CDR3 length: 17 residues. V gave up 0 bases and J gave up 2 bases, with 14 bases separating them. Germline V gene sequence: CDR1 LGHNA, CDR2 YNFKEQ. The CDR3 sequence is CASSQERERIPYNEQFF. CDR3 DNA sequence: TGTGCCAGCAGCCAAGAGCGCGAGCGGATTCCCTACAATGAGCAGTTCTTC.

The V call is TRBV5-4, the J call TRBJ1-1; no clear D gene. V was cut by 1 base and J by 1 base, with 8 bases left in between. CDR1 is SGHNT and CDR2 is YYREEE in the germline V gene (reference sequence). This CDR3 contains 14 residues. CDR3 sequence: CASSLPGRNTEAFF. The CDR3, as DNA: TGTGCCAGCAGCTTGCCGGGGAGGAACACTGAAGCTTTCTTT.

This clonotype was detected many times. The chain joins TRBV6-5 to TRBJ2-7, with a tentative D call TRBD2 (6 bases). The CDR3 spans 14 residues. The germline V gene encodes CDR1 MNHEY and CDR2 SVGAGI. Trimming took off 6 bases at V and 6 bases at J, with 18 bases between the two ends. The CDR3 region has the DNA TGTGCCAGCAGCCCCGACGGGGGAATGCCCGAGCAGTACTTC. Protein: CASSPDGGMPEQYF.

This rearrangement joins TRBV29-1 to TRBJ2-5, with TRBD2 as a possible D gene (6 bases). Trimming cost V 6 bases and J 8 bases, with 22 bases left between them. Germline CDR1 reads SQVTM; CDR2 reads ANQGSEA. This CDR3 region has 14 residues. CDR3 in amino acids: CSVYGTAGGETQYF. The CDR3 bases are TGCAGCGTGTACGGGACCGCCGGAGGGGAAACCCAGTACTTC.